These 13 T cell receptor beta chains were all obtained from the same sample, sequenced in a study of CD8+CD57+ T cells in acquired aplastic anemia. Genomic DNA templated the TCR beta VDJ and CDR3 profiling. TCRdb processed the reads anew with MiXCR; each CDR3 protein has one entry. The sample has 200,000 to 250,000 distinct CDR3 sequences, 30% to 40% seen once; the top ten hold around 1.1%. The sample comprised sorted CD4+, CD8+, or CD8+CD57+ T cells (not recorded which) from PBMCs. The receptors shown here come from a human donor in good health, serving as a control.

Remarks on this clonotype: A single base separates this from a much larger clone, so it may be a read error. The gene calls are TRBV5-1 and TRBJ1-1; D not resolved. Germline CDR1 SGHRS, CDR2 YFSETQ. This CDR3 contains 14 residues. CDR3 sequence reads: CASSLQPGATEASF. CDR3 nucleotides: TGCGCCAGCAGCCTGCAACCGGGAGCAACTGAAGCTTCCTTT. The full variable domain, completed using reference TRBV5-1 and TRBJ1-1, is KAGVTQTPRYLIKTRGQQVTLSCSPISGHRSVSWYQQTPGQGLQFLFEYFSETQRNKGNFPGRFSGRQFSNSRSEMNVSTLELGDSALYLCASSLQPGATEASFGQGTRLTVV.

V usage is TRBV2 and J usage is TRBJ1-5, with D possibly matching TRBD1 (5 bases). Trimming shortened V by 2 bases and J by 8 bases, and 13 bases separated the two germline ends. The CDR3 sequence is 14 residues long. Germline CDR1 reads SNHLY; CDR2 reads FYNNEI. The chain's CDR3 is CASSELGPMEPQHF. The CDR3 DNA reads as TGTGCCAGCAGTGAATTGGGGCCTATGGAGCCCCAGCATTTT.

Turning to this clonotype: A much larger clone differs by one base, so this may be a read error. This chain links TRBV5-1 with TRBJ2-1; D unclear. Germline V gives CDR1 SGHRS, CDR2 YFSETQ. This CDR3 contains 16 residues. Written as DNA, the CDR3 is TGCGCCAGCAGCTTGTATGCAATTAGCTCCTACACTGAGCAGTTCTTC. Translation: CASSLYAISSYTEQFF.

Regarding this clonotype: This clone may be a read error of a much larger clone one base away. The rearrangement links TRBV2 to TRBJ1-6; TRBD1 might be the D (6 bases). The V and J ends lost 7 bases and 9 bases respectively, with 16 bases between them. The CDR3 runs to 14 residues. The germline CDR1 and CDR2 sequences are SNHLY and FYNNEI. For the CDR3, the DNA is TGTGCCAGCAACATACAGGGAAAAAGTTCACCCCTCCACTTT. This codes for CASNIQGKSSPLHF.

This clonotype was recorded at least ten times. The rearrangement uses TRBV9 and TRBJ2-1; the D is unclear. This CDR3 spans 14 amino acids. The germline V gene has CDR1 SGDLS and CDR2 YYNGEE. Trimming pared 1 base from V and 8 bases from J, leaving 13 bases between. The CDR3 region has the DNA TGTGCCAGCAGCGTACAGTCTCGGCGCGATGAGCAGTTCTTC. It is translated as CASSVQSRRDEQFF. Using reference TRBV9 and TRBJ2-1 for the parts outside the CDR3, the full variable domain is DSGVTQTPKHLITATGQRVTLRCSPRSGDLSVYWYQQSLDQGLQFLIQYYNGEERAKGNILERFSAQQFPDLHSELNLSSLELGDSALYFCASSVQSRRDEQFFGPGTRLTVL.

The gene calls are TRBV15 and TRBJ1-2, with no clear D. Looked up from germline, CDR1 is LNHNV and CDR2 is YYDKDF (reference sequence). The CDR3 has 13 amino acids. Trimming pared 0 bases from V and 5 bases from J, leaving 7 bases between. The CDR3 DNA is TGTGCCACCAGCAGAGAAACGGGGTATGGCTACACCTTC. Amino acid sequence: CATSRETGYGYTF.

Concerning this clonotype itself: Possible read error: a much larger clone is one base away. CDR3 loop: CASSAGPAGEQYF. In DNA, the CDR3 is TGTGCCAGCAGCGCAGGCCCCGCCGGCGAGCAGTACTTC. V gene TRBV5-4 combines with J gene TRBJ2-7; D is unclear. This CDR3 comprises 13 residues. Germline V gene sequence: CDR1 SGHNT, CDR2 YYREEE (reference sequence). Trimming stripped 4 bases from V and 6 bases from J, with 14 bases between.

The rearrangement uses TRBV12-3 or TRBV12-4 and TRBJ2-3, with D possibly TRBD1 on 7 matching bases. V lost 6 bases to trimming and J lost 9 bases, with 13 bases between them. CDR3 length: 12 residues. The CDR3 loop is CASSRRGVTQYF. The CDR3 nucleotides read TGTGCCAGCAGCCGCAGGGGGGTGACGCAGTATTTT.

This clonotype was seen only a few times. V is TRBV5-1 and J is TRBJ2-6; TRBD1 or TRBD2 may be the D gene (5 bases each). There are 16 residues in the CDR3. CDR1 and CDR2 (germline): SGHRS, YFSETQ. Deletions cut 0 bases from V and 11 bases from J, with 18 bases between. The CDR3, as DNA: TGCGCCAGCAGCTTGGATCCGGGGCGGCTAAAGGACGTCCTGACTTTC. It encodes CASSLDPGRLKDVLTF.

The CDR3 DNA is TGTGCCAGCAGCTCTCACCCCGGGACCCACCATTCCTACGAGCAGTACTTC. This translates into CASSSHPGTHHSYEQYF. V and J are TRBV11-2 and TRBJ2-7; D is possibly TRBD1 or TRBD2 (5 bases each). The CDR3 totals 17 residues. Germline CDR1 reads SGHAT; CDR2 reads FQNNGV. Between the trimmed V and J ends, which lost 4 bases and 1 base, there was a span of 20 bases.

There are many counts of this clonotype. The gene calls are TRBV7-9 and TRBJ1-1; D gene ambiguous. CDR1 is SEHNR and CDR2 is FQNEAQ in the germline V gene (reference sequence). This CDR3 is 14 amino acids long. V lost 1 base to trimming and J lost 4 bases, with 10 bases between them. The CDR3 is CASSLEGLSTEAFF. The CDR3, as DNA: TGTGCCAGCAGCTTAGAAGGGTTGAGCACTGAAGCTTTCTTT. Full variable domain (outside the CDR3, taken from reference TRBV7-9 and TRBJ1-1): DTGVSQNPRHKITKRGQNVTFRCDPISEHNRLYWYRQTLGQGPEFLTYFQNEAQLEKSRLLSDRFSAERPKGSFSTLEIQRTEQGDSAMYLCASSLEGLSTEAFFGQGTRLTVV.

The V and J genes are TRBV2 and TRBJ2-3; tentative D call: TRBD2 (6 bases). Looked up from germline, CDR1 is SNHLY and CDR2 is FYNNEI. V lost 5 bases, J lost 5 bases, and 11 bases lay in between. CDR3 length: 13 residues. The chain's CDR3 is CASSSGEVDTQYF. As DNA, the CDR3 is TGTGCCAGCAGTTCGGGGGAGGTAGATACGCAGTATTTT.

This chain connects TRBV15 to TRBJ2-5; D call uncertain. The V gene lost 3 bases and the J gene lost 5 bases, with 13 bases spanning the gap. Germline V gene data show CDR1 as LNHNV and CDR2 as YYDKDF (reference sequence). CDR3 size: 14 residues. The CDR3 DNA follows: TGTGCCACCAGCAGCCCACTCCTCAGGGAGACCCAGTACTTC. Its translation is CATSSPLLRETQYF.